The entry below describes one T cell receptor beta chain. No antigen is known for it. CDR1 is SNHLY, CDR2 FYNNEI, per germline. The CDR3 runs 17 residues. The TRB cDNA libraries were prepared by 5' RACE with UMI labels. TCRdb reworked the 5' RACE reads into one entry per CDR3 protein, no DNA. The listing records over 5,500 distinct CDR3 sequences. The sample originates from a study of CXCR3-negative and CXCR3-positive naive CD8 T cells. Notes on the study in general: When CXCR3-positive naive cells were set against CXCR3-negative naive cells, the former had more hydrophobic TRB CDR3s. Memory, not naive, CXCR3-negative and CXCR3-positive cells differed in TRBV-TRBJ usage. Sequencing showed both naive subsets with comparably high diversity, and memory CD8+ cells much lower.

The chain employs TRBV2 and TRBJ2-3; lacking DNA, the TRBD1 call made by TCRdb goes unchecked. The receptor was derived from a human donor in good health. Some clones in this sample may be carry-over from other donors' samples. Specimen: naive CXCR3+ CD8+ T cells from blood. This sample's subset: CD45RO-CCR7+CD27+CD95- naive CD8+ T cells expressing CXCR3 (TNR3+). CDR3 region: CASSGLNRDRNTDTQYF. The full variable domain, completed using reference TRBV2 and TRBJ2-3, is EPEVTQTPSHQVTQMGQEVILRCVPISNHLYFYWYRQILGQKVEFLVSFYNNEISEKSEIFDDQFSVERPDGSNFTLKIRSTKLEDSAMYFCASSGLNRDRNTDTQYFGPGTRLTVL.